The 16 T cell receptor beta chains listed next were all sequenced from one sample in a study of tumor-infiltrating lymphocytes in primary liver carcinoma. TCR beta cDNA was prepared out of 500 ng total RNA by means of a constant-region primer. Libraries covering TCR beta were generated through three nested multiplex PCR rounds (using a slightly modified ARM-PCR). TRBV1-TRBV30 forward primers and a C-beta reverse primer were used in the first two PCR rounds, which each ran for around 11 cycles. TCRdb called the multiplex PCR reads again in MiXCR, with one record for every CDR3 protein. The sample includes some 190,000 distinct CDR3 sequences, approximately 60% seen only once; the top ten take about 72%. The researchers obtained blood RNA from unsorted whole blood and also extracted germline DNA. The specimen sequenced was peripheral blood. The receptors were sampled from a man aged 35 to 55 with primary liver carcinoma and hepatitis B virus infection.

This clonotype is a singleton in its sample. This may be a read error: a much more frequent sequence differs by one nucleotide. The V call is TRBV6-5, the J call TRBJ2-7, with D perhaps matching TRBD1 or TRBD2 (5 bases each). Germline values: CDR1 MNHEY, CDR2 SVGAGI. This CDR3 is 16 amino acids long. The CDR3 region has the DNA TGTGCCAGCAGTTACGCCACCGGGGCAGCTTCCTGCGAGCAGTACTTC. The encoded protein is CASSYATGAASCEQYF.

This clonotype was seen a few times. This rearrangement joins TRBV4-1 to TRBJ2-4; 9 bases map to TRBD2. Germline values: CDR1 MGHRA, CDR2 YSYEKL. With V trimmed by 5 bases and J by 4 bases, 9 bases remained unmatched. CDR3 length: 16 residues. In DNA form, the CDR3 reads TGCGCCAGCAGCGAAAAGCGACTAGCGGAAAAAAACATTCAGTACTTC. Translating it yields CASSEKRLAEKNIQYF.

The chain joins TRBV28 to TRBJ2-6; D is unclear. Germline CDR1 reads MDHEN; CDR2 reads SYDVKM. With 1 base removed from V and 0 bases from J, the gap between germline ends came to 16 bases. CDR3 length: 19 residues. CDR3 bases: TGTGCCAGCAGTTTATCCCAGATAGAAACCTCCTCTGGGGCCAACGTCCTGACTTTC. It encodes CASSLSQIETSSGANVLTF.

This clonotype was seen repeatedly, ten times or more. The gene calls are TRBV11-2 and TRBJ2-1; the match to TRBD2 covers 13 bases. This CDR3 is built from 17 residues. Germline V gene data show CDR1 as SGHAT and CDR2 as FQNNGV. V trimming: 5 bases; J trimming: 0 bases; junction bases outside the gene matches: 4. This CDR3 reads CASSPRLAGGSYNEQFF. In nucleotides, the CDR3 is TGTGCCAGCAGCCCCCGACTAGCGGGAGGCTCCTACAATGAGCAGTTCTTC.

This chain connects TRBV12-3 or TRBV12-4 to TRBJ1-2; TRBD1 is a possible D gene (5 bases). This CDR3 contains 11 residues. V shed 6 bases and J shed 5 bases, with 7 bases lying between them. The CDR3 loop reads CASSRQYGYTF. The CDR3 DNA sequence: TGTGCCAGCAGCAGACAGTATGGCTACACCTTC.

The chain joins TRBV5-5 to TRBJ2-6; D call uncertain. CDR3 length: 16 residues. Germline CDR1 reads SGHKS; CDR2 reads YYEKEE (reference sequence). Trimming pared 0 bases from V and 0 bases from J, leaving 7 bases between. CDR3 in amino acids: CASSLVPDSGANVLTF. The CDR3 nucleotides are TGTGCCAGCAGCTTGGTGCCGGACTCTGGGGCCAACGTCCTGACTTTC.

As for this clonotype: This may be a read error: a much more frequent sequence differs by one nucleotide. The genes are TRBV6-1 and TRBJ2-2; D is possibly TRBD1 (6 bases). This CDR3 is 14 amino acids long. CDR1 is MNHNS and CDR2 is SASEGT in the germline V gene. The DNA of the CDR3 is TGTGCCGGCAGTGAATCAGGGGAAACCGGGGAGCTGTTTTTT. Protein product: CAGSESGETGELFF.

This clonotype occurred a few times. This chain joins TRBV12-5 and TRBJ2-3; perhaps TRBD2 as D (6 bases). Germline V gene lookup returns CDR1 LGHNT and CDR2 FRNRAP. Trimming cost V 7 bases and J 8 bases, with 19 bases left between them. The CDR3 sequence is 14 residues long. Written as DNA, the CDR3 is TGTGCTAGTGCGGGCGGGACCTCAATCGCTACGCAGTATTTT. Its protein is CASAGGTSIATQYF.

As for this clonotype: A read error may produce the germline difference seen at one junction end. In nucleotides, the CDR3 is TGCAGCATTGATCGGACCACGGAGACCCAGTACTTC. It codes for CSIDRTTETQYF. The chain is built from TRBV29-1 and TRBJ2-5; D call uncertain. CDR1 is SQVTM and CDR2 is ANQGSEA in the germline V gene. The CDR3 is 12 amino acids.

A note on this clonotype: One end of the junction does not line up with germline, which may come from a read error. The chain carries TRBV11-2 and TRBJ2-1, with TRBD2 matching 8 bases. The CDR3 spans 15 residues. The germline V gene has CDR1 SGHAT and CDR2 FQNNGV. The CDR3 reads CASSLDIGLAMGEQF. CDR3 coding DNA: TGTGCCAGCAGCTTGGATATCGGACTAGCCATGGGTGAGCAGTTC.

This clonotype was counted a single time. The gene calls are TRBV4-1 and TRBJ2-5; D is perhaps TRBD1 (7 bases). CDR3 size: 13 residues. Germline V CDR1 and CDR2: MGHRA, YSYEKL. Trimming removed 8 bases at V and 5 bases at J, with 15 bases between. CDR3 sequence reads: CASCWPGGETQYF. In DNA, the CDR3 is TGCGCCAGCTGCTGGCCAGGGGGGGAGACCCAGTACTTC.

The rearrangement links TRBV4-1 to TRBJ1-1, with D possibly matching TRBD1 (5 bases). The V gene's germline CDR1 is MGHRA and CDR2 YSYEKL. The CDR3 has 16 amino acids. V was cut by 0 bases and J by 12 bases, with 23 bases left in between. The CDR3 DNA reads TGCGCCAGCAGCCAAGATCGGGGCCGACGGGGACTTATCTCTTTCTTT. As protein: CASSQDRGRRGLISFF.

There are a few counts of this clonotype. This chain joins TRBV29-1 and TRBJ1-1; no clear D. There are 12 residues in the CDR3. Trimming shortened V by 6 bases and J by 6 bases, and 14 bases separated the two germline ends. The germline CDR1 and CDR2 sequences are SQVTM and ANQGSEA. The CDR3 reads CSVKLLMAEAFF. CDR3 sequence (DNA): TGCAGCGTGAAGCTCCTTATGGCTGAAGCTTTCTTT.

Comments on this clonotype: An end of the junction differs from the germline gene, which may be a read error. CDR3 loop: CASSLFGTKEQYF. As DNA, the CDR3 is TGCGCCAGCAGCTTATTCGGGACGAAAGAGCAGTATTTC. The chain links TRBV11-2 to TRBJ2-7; D may correspond to TRBD1 or TRBD2 (5 bases each). The CDR3 contains 13 residues. The germline V gene has CDR1 SGHAT and CDR2 FQNNGV.

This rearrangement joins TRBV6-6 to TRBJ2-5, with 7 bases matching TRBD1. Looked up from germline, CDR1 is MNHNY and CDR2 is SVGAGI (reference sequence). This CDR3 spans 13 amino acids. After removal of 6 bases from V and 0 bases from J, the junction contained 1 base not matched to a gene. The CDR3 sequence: CASRGQYQETQYF. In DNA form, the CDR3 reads TGTGCCAGCAGGGGACAGTACCAAGAGACCCAGTACTTC.

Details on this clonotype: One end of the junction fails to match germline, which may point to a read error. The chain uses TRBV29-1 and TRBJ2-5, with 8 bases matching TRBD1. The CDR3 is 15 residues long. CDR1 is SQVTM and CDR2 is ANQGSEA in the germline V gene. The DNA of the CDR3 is TGCAACGTTATAGAGAGGACAGGGTGGCAAGAGACCCAGTACTTC. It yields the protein CNVIERTGWQETQYF. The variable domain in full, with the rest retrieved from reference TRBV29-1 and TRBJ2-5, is SAVISQKPSRDICQRGTSLTIQCQVDSQVTMMFWYRQQPGQSLTLIATANQGSEATYESGFVIDKFPISRPNLTFSTLTVSNMSPEDSSIYLCNVIERTGWQETQYFGPGTRLLVL.